A selection of T cell receptor beta chains follows, all from one sample in a study of human T cells and chemical hapten exposure. Each CDR3 protein is one row after TCRdb ran MiXCR on the RACE reads. The repertoire includes more than 250,000 distinct CDR3 sequences, 8.6% of them detected once, and under 2.5% sits in the top ten. Sample: whole blood, taken in connection with sensitization to the hapten diphenylcyclopropenone (DPC). The source of these receptors is a middle-aged woman with alopecia areata. Some clones in this sample may be carry-over from other donors' samples. CDR3s include the opening cysteine and the closing phenylalanine or tryptophan. Each record gives: D gene, V gene, J gene, clone size, CDR3 protein, CDR3 DNA. The D gene is left open where the match is weak. Clone size is shown for a subset of rows, as once, few, many or a class of expanded clone.

.	TRBV7-2	TRBJ1-2	few	CASSSRLGGNNYGYTF	TGTGCCAGCAGCTCCCGTCTGGGGGGTAACAACTATGGCTACACCTTC
.	TRBV5-1	TRBJ1-1	.	CASSLGTVGLLGTEAFF	TGCGCCAGCAGCTTGGGGACAGTGGGCCTTTTGGGCACTGAAGCTTTCTTT
TRBD1	TRBV12-3/TRBV12-4	TRBJ2-1	many	CASSPDRGSYNEQFF	TGTGCCAGCAGTCCGGACAGGGGGTCCTACAATGAGCAGTTCTTC
TRBD1	TRBV12-3/TRBV12-4	TRBJ1-1	many	CASSFLQGAGRTEAFF	TGTGCCAGCAGTTTCTTGCAGGGGGCGGGGAGGACTGAAGCTTTCTTT
TRBD2	TRBV20-1	TRBJ2-3	few	CSAIGFSGSVVGTQYF	TGCAGTGCTATAGGGTTTAGCGGGAGTGTCGTTGGTACGCAGTATTTT
.	TRBV5-6	TRBJ1-1	.	CASSGRRGSEIYTEAFF	TGTGCCAGCAGCGGACGCAGGGGATCGGAGATATACACTGAAGCTTTCTTT
.	TRBV6-5	TRBJ1-3	many	CATLSGPNRGNTIYF	.
.	TRBV28	TRBJ1-5	.	CASRGRSLSTQHF	TGTGCCAGTAGGGGACGGTCCCTTTCGACCCAGCATTTT
.	TRBV11-3	TRBJ2-2	few	CASSLRMDGELFF	TGTGCCAGCAGCTTACGAATGGACGGGGAGCTGTTTTTT
.	TRBV30	TRBJ2-2	once	CAWNVLRTGTGELFF	TGTGCCTGGAATGTACTACGAACGGGCACCGGGGAGCTGTTTTTT
.	TRBV20-1	TRBJ2-7	few	CSAYPGGRSYEQYF	TGCAGTGCTTACCCCGGGGGGCGATCCTACGAGCAGTACTTC
TRBD1	TRBV7-8	TRBJ1-6	.	CASSTGQDNSPLHF	TGTGCCAGCAGCACCGGACAGGATAATTCACCCCTCCACTTT
TRBD1	TRBV10-3	TRBJ1-5	many	CAISGQGDSNQPQHF	TGTGCCATCAGTGGACAGGGGGATAGCAATCAGCCCCAGCATTTT
.	TRBV6-6	TRBJ2-5	.	CASREAGGGETQYF	TGTGCCAGCAGGGAGGCAGGGGGGGGAGAGACCCAGTACTTC
TRBD2	TRBV15	TRBJ2-1	.	CATSRVTSGHNEQFF	TGTGCCACCAGCAGAGTGACTAGCGGACACAATGAGCAGTTCTTC
.	TRBV6-1	TRBJ1-2	many	CASSGGGGLGYGYTF	TGTGCCAGCAGTGGTGGAGGCGGGTTGGGCTATGGCTACACCTTC
TRBD1	TRBV27	TRBJ1-2	few	CASSSPGTGYYGYTF	TGTGCCAGCAGTTCCCCTGGGACAGGGTACTATGGCTACACCTTC
.	TRBV6-2/TRBV6-3	TRBJ2-6	.	CASSFEGRSGANVLTF	TGTGCCAGCAGTTTCGAGGGCCGCTCTGGGGCCAACGTCCTGACTTTC
.	TRBV4-1	TRBJ2-1	few	CASSQVFLASYNEQFF	TGCGCCAGCAGCCAAGTCTTCCTAGCCTCCTACAATGAGCAGTTCTTC
TRBD2	TRBV7-9	TRBJ2-3	.	CASSSRLAGPTLATDTQYF	TGTGCCAGCAGCTCGAGACTAGCGGGTCCTACCTTAGCCACAGATACGCAGTATTTT
.	TRBV28	TRBJ1-2	.	CASSISATANYGYTF	TGTGCCAGCAGTATAAGTGCGACGGCTAACTATGGCTACACCTTC
.	TRBV7-9	TRBJ1-2	many	CASSPGADYGYTF	TGTGCCAGCAGTCCAGGGGCTGACTATGGCTACACCTTC
TRBD2	TRBV7-9	TRBJ2-1	few	CASSLALAGGFRNEQFF	TGTGCCAGCAGCTTAGCTCTAGCGGGAGGTTTTCGGAATGAGCAGTTCTTC
.	TRBV7-2	TRBJ1-1	many	CASSLHLSENTEAFF	TGTGCCAGCAGCTTACACCTTTCAGAAAACACTGAAGCTTTCTTT
.	TRBV7-2	TRBJ1-6	many	CASSLQSSYNSPLHF	TGTGCCAGCAGCTTACAGAGCTCCTATAATTCACCCCTCCACTTT
.	TRBV7-6	TRBJ1-6	.	CASSFENSPLHF	TGTGCCAGCAGCTTCGAGAATTCACCCCTCCACTTT
TRBD2	TRBV6-2/TRBV6-3	TRBJ2-1	.	CASKTVAGGSYNEQFF	TGTGCCAGCAAAACGGTAGCGGGAGGGTCCTACAATGAGCAGTTCTTC